This T cell receptor beta chain originates from a study of identical twins. Regarding the study as a whole: Alpha sequences out of frame and shared by twins had excess low generation probability.

CDR1 and CDR2 from the germline V gene are SEHNR and FQNEAQ (reference sequence). V lost 4 bases to trimming and J lost 5 bases, with 17 bases between them. CDR3 length: 15 residues. One entry per CDR3 protein, called by TCRdb with MiXCR from the 5' RACE reads. Altogether about 900,000 distinct CDR3 sequences are present, roughly 12% being singletons, with the ten largest covering roughly 1.5%. Points on this clonotype: Its antigen is undetermined.

The sample was also reused in another study, on yellow fever vaccine responses in identical twins.

The sample taken for sequencing was PBMCs. This clonotype was obtained from a woman between 18 and 29 years old in good health. The chain links TRBV7-9 to TRBJ1-1; D might be TRBD1 (5 bases). The DNA of the CDR3 is TGTGCCAGCAGCTCCCCGTGGGGGGGTAAGACTGAAGCTTTCTTT. It yields the protein CASSSPWGGKTEAFF.